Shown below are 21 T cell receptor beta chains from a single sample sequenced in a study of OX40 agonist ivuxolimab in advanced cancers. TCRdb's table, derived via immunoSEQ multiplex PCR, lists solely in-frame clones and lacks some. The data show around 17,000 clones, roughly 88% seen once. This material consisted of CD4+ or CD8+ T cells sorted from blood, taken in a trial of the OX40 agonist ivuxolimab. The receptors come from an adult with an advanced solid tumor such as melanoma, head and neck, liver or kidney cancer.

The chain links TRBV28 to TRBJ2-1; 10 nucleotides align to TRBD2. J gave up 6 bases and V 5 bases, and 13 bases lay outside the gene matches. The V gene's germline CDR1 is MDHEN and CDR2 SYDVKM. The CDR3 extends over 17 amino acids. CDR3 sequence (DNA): TGTGCCAGCAGTCTAGCGGGAGTGGCCCCGTTACGCAATGAGCAGTTCTTC. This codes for CASSLAGVAPLRNEQFF.

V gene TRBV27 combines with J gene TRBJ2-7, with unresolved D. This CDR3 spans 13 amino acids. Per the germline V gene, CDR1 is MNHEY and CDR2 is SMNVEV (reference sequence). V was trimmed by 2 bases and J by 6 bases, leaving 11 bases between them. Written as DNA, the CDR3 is TGTGCCAGCAGTTTACCTTTCGAGAGCGAGCAGTACTTC. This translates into CASSLPFESEQYF.

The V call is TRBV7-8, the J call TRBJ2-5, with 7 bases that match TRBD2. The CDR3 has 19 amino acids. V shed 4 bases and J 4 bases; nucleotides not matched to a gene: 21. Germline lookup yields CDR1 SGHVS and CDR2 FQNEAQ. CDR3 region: CASSYSSLRSMTGGETQYF. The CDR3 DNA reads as TGTGCCAGCAGCTACTCCTCTTTGCGTAGTATGACGGGAGGAGAGACCCAGTACTTC.

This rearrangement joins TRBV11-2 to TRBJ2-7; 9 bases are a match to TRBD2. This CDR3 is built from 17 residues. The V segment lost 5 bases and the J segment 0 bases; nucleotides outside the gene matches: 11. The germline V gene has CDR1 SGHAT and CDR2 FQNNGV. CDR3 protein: CASSAGAGGYSSYEQYF. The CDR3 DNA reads TGTGCCAGCAGCGCGGGAGCGGGAGGCTATTCCTCCTACGAGCAGTACTTC.

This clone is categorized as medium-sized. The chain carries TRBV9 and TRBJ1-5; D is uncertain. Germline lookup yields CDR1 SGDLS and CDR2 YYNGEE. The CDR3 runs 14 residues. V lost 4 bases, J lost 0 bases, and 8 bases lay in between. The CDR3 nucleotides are TGTGCCAGCAGCACCCAAGATAGCAATCAGCCCCAGCATTTT. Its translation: CASSTQDSNQPQHF.

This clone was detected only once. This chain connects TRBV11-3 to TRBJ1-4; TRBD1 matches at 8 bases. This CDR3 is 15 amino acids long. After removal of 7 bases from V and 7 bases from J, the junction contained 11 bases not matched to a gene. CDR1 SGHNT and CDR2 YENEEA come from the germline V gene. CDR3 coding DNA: TGTGCCAGCAAACCAGGGGGCGGTTTCGGTGAAAAACTGTTTTTT. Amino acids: CASKPGGGFGEKLFF. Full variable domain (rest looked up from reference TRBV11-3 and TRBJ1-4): EAGVVQSPRYKIIEKKQPVAFWCNPISGHNTLYWYLQNLGQGPELLIRYENEEAVDDSQLPKDRFSAERLKGVDSTLKIQPAELGDSAVYLCASKPGGGFGEKLFFGSGTQLSVL.

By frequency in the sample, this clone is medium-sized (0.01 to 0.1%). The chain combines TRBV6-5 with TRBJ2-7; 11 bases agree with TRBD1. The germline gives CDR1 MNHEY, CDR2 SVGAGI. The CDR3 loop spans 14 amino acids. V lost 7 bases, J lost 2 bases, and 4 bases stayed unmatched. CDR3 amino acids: CASKPGQGAYEQYF. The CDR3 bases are TGTGCCAGCAAGCCGGGACAGGGGGCCTACGAGCAGTACTTC.

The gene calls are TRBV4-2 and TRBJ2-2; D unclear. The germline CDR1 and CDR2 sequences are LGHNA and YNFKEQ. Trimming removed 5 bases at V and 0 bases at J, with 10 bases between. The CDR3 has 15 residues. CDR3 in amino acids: CASSTEFANTGELFF. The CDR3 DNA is TGTGCCAGCAGCACGGAGTTCGCGAACACCGGGGAGCTGTTTTTT.

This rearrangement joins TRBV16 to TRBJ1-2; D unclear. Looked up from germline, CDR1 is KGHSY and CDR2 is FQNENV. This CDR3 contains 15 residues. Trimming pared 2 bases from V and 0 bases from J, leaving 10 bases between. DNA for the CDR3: TGTGCCAGCAGCCAACGGCGAGGTGCTAACTATGGCTACACCTTC. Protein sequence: CASSQRRGANYGYTF.

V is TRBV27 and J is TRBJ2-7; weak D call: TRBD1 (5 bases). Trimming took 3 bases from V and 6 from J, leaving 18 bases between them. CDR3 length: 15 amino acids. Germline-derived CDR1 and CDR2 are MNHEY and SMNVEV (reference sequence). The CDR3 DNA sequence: TGTGCCAGCAGTTTTTCCAGGGCTTCTATGGGCGAGCAGTACTTC. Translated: CASSFSRASMGEQYF.

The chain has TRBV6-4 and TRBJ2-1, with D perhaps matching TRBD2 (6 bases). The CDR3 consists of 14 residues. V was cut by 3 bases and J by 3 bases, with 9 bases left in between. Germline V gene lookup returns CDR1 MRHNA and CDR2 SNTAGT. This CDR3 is CASSDGGSYNEQFF. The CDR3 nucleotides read TGTGCCAGCAGTGATGGGGGGAGCTACAATGAGCAGTTCTTC.

CDR3 nucleotides: TGTGCCAGCAGTGACGAGGGGACAGCCCATAATTCACCCCTCCACTTT. This translates into CASSDEGTAHNSPLHF. V is TRBV6-4 and J is TRBJ1-6; 7 nucleotides line up with TRBD1. After removal of 2 bases from V and 5 bases from J, the junction contained 6 bases not matched to a gene. The CDR3 sequence is 16 residues long. CDR1 MRHNA and CDR2 SNTAGT come from the germline V gene.

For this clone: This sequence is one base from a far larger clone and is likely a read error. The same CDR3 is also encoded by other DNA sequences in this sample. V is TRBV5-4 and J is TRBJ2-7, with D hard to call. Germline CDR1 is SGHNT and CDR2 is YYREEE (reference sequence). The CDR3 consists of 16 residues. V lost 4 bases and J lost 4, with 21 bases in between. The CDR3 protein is CASSLLEYGSQYEQYF. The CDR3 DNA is TGTGCCAGCAGCCTTCTTGAATACGGTTCCCAATACGAGCAGTACTTC.

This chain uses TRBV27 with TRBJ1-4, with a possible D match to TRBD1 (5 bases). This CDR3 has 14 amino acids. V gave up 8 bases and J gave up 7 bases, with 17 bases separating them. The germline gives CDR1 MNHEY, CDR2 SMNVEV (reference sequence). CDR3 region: CASQSYSGGEKLFF. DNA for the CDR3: TGTGCCAGCCAGTCTTACAGCGGGGGTGAAAAACTGTTTTTT.

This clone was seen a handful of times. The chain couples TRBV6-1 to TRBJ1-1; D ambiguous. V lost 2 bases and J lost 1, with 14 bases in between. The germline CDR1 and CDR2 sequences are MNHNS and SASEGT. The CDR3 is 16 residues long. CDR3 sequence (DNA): TGTGCCAGCAGTGAAACTTGGGCCCCTACGAACACTGAAGCTTTCTTT. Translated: CASSETWAPTNTEAFF.

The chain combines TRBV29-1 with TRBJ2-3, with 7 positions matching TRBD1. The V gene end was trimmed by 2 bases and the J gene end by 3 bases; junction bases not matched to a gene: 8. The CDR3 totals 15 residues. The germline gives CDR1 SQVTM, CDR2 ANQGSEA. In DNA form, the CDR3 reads TGCAGCGTTGAATGGACGGGACAGCGGACAGATACGCAGTATTTT. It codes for CSVEWTGQRTDTQYF.

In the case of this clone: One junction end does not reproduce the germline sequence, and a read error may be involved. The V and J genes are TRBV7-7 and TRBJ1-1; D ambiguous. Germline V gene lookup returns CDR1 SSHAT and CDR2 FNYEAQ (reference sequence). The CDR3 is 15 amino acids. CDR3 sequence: CASSLGFVGGTEAFF. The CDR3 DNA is TGTGCTAGCAGCTTAGGTTTTGTAGGAGGCACTGAAGCTTTCTTT.

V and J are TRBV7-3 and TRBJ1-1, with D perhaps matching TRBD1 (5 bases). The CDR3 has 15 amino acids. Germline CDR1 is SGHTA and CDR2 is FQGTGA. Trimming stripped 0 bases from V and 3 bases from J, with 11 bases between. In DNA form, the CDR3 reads TGTGCCAGCAGCTTAACGTATGTAGGGGACACTGAAGCTTTCTTT. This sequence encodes CASSLTYVGDTEAFF. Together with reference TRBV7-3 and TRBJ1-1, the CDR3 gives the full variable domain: GAGVSQTPSNKVTEKGKYVELRCDPISGHTALYWYRQSLGQGPEFLIYFQGTGAADDSGLPNDRFFAVRPEGSVSTLKIQRTERGDSAVYLCASSLTYVGDTEAFFGQGTRLTVV.

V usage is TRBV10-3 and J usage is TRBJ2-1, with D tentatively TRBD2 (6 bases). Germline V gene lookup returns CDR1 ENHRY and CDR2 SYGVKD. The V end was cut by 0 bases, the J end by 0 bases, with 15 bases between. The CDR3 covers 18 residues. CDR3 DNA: TGTGCCATCAGTGAGTCCCGGGAGCGGTTGAGCTCCTACAATGAGCAGTTCTTC. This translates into CAISESRERLSSYNEQFF.

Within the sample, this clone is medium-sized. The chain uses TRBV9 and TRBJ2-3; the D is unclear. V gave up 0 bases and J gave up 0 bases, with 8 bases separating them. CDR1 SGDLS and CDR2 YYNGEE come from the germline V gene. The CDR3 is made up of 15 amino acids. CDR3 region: CASSVGGVSTDTQYF. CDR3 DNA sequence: TGTGCCAGCAGCGTAGGAGGCGTTAGCACAGATACGCAGTATTTT.

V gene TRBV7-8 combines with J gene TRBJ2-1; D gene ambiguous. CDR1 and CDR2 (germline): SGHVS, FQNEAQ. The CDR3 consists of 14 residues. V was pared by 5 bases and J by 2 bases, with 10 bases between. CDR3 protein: CASSDDTAYNEQFF. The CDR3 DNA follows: TGTGCCAGCAGCGACGACACCGCCTACAATGAGCAGTTCTTC.